Listed below are T cell receptor beta chains from one sample, sequenced in a study of identifying expanded T cells in peripheral blood. This table comes from immunoSEQ multiplex PCR, and its TCRdb copy is limited to in-frame clones, with some not included. The sample contains over 85,000 clones, about 87% of which appear only once. The sequenced material came from blood. The receptors come from a person aged 18 to 75 in good health. CDR3s include the opening cysteine and the closing phenylalanine or tryptophan. The D gene is left open where the match is weak. The listing skips clone size in some rows; elsewhere it reads once, few, many or a size class.

TRBJ2-7,TRBD1,once,TRBV4-1,CASSPSPARGRYEQYF,TGCGCCAGCAGCCCCAGCCCGGCCAGGGGGCGCTACGAGCAGTACTTC
TRBJ1-2,TRBD1,NA,TRBV5-4,CAIVGTGGRNYGYTF,TGTGCCATTGTCGGGACAGGGGGCAGAAACTATGGCTACACCTTC
TRBJ2-2,NA,NA,TRBV6-1,CASSRGHPTTGELFF,TGTGCCAGCAGTCGGGGACATCCGACCACCGGGGAGCTGTTTTTT
TRBJ2-7,NA,NA,TRBV21-1,CASSSWDGGQYF,TGTGCCAGCAGCTCCTGGGACGGGGGGCAGTACTTC
TRBJ1-1,NA,few,TRBV13,CASSRVRGTEAFF,TGTGCCAGCAGCCGGGTGAGGGGAACTGAAGCTTTCTTT
TRBJ2-1,NA,NA,TRBV6-1,CASSGGLVLSYNEQFF,TGTGCCAGCAGTGGAGGACTCGTATTATCCTACAATGAGCAGTTCTTC
TRBJ2-1,NA,NA,TRBV6-5,CASSYDSEQFF,TGTGCCAGCAGTTACGACAGTGAGCAGTTCTTC
TRBJ1-3,TRBD1,NA,TRBV14,CASSQEGTGTGNTIYF,TGTGCCAGCAGCCAAGAGGGGACAGGGACGGGAAACACCATATATTTT
TRBJ1-1,NA,NA,TRBV5-1,CASSSGWGTGNTEAFF,TGCGCCAGCAGCTCTGGATGGGGGACGGGGAACACTGAAGCTTTCTTT
TRBJ2-1,TRBD2,NA,TRBV30,CAWSVGTSGGTTYNEQFF,TGTGCCTGGAGTGTAGGGACTAGCGGGGGGACTACCTACAATGAGCAGTTCTTC
TRBJ2-1,TRBD2,NA,TRBV19,CATQTSGGWYEQFF,TGTGCCACTCAGACTAGCGGGGGGTGGTATGAGCAGTTCTTC
TRBJ2-3,NA,NA,TRBV7-9,CASTRTTDTQYF,TGTGCCAGCACCCGAACCACAGATACGCAGTATTTT
TRBJ1-2,TRBD1,few,TRBV5-8,CASSSDRDLGYTF,TGTGCCAGCAGCTCGGACAGGGATCTTGGCTACACCTTC
TRBJ1-1,NA,once,TRBV4-3,CASSRTLNTEAFF,TGCGCCAGCAGCCGCACACTGAACACTGAAGCTTTCTTT
TRBJ1-5,NA,few,TRBV20-1,CSAIAEPQHF,TGCAGTGCTATTGCCGAGCCCCAGCATTTT
TRBJ1-5,NA,NA,TRBV7-9,CASSRGKDQPQHF,TGTGCCAGCAGCCGTGGGAAGGATCAGCCCCAGCATTTT
TRBJ1-2,NA,NA,TRBV5-3,CATLPQGYGYTF,TGTGCCACCCTTCCGCAGGGCTATGGCTACACCTTC
TRBJ1-6,NA,NA,TRBV7-2,CASSLFDRLGLNSPLHF,TGTGCCAGCAGCTTATTTGACAGGTTGGGCTTAAATTCACCCCTCCACTTT
TRBJ2-7,NA,NA,TRBV14,CASSIEGIWSYEQYF,TGTGCCAGCAGCATTGAGGGGATCTGGAGTTACGAGCAGTACTTC
TRBJ2-3,TRBD2,once,TRBV9,CASSVARTSSDTQYF,TGTGCCAGCAGCGTAGCCCGGACTAGCTCAGATACGCAGTATTTT
TRBJ1-3,NA,NA,TRBV9,CASSVGLFSGNTIYF,TGTGCCAGCAGCGTAGGTCTTTTTTCTGGAAACACCATATATTTT
TRBJ2-6,TRBD1,once,TRBV29-1,CSVEGQGAHGANVLTF,TGCAGCGTTGAGGGACAGGGGGCGCATGGGGCCAACGTCCTGACTTTC
TRBJ2-3,NA,NA,TRBV9,CASSVAASGLDTQYF,TGTGCCAGCAGCGTAGCTGCAAGCGGGTTAGATACGCAGTATTTT
TRBJ1-4,NA,once,TRBV5-1,CASSLDESTNEKLFF,TGCGCCAGCAGCTTGGATGAATCAACTAATGAAAAACTGTTTTTT
TRBJ2-3,TRBD2,NA,TRBV6-5,CASSYGGGTDTQYF,TGTGCCAGCAGTTACGGGGGGGGCACAGATACGCAGTATTTT